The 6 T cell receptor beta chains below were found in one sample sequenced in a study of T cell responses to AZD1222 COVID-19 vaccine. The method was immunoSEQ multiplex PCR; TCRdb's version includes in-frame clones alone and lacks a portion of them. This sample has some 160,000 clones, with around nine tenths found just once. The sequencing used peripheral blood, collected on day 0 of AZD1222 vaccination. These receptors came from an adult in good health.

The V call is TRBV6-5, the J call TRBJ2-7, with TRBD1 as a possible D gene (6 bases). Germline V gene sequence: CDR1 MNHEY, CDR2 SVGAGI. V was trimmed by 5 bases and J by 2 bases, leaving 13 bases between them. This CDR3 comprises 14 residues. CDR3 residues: CASSLWTETYEQYF. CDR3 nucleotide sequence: TGTGCCAGCAGTCTGTGGACAGAGACCTACGAGCAGTACTTC.

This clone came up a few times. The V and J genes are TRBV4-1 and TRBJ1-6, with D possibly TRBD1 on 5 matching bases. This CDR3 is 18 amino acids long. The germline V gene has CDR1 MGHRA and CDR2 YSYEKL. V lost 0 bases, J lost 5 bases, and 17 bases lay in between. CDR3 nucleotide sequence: TGCGCCAGCAGCCAAGAATTCGGGGGATATTCCGATAATTCACCCCTCCACTTT. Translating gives CASSQEFGGYSDNSPLHF.

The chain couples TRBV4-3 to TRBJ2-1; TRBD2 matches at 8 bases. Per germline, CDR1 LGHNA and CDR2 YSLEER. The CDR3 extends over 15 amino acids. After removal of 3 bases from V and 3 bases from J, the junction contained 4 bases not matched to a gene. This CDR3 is CASSHERGNYNEQFF. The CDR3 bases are TGCGCCAGCAGCCACGAGCGGGGGAACTACAATGAGCAGTTCTTC.

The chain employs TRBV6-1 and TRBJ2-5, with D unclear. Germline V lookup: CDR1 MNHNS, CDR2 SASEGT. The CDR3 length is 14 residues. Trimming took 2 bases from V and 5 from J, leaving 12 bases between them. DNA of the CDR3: TGTGCCAGCAGTGAATTAAAAAACGGGGAGACCCAGTACTTC. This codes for CASSELKNGETQYF.

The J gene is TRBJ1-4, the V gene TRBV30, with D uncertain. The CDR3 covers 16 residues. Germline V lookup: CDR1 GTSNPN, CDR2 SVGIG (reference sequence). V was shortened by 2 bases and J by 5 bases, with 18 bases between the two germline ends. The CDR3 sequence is CAWSSKPGLNNEKLFF. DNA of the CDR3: TGTGCCTGGAGTTCAAAACCGGGCCTTAACAATGAAAAACTGTTTTTT.

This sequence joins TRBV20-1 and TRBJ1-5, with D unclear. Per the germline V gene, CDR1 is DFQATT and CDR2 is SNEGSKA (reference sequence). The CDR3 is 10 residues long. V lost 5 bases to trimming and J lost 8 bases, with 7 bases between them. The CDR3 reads CSALGEPQHF. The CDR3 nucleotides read TGCAGTGCTTTGGGAGAGCCCCAGCATTTT.